This T cell receptor beta chain was documented in a study of blood T cell repertoires in COVID-19. About the research overall: Specimens from acute and convalescent COVID-19 originated in the United States, Italy and Spain. From T cells, B-cell-depleted T cells, or PBMCs came the material, which was cDNA or gDNA.

The germline V gene has CDR1 SGHRS and CDR2 YFSETQ. This CDR3 is built from 16 residues. With 0 bases clipped from V and 2 bases from J, the junction kept 5 bases outside the gene matches. TCRdb keeps only in-frame clones here, not all; method: immunoSEQ multiplex PCR. The table records just under 350,000 clones, about nine tenths of them present only once. The genes are TRBV5-1 and TRBJ2-1; the match to TRBD1 covers 7 bases. The specimen was peripheral blood. The sequence was obtained from a woman between 65 and 79 years old with COVID-19, enrolled during active disease. CDR3 DNA sequence: TGCGCCAGCAGCTTGGAGGGGACAGCCACCTACAATGAGCAGTTCTTC. It encodes CASSLEGTATYNEQFF.